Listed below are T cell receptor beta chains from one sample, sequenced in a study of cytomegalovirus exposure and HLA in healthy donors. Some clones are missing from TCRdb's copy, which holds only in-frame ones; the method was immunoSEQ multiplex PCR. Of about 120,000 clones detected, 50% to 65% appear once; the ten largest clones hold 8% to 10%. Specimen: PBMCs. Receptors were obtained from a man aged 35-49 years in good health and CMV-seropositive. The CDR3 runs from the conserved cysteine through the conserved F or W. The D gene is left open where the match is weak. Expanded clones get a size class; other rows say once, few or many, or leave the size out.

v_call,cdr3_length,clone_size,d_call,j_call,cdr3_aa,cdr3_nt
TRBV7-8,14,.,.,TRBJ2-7,CASSLTSISHEQYF,TGTGCCAGCAGCTTAACTAGCATCTCCCACGAGCAGTACTTC
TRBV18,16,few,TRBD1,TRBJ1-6,CASSPLQGAGNSPLHF,TGTGCCAGCTCGCCGCTTCAGGGGGCGGGAAATTCACCCCTCCACTTT
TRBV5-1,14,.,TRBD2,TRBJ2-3,CASSLSGSTDTQYF,TGCGCCAGCAGCCTTAGCGGGAGTACAGATACGCAGTATTTT
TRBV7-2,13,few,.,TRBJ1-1,CASSFGGVTEAFF,TGTGCCAGCAGCTTTGGAGGGGTCACTGAAGCTTTCTTT
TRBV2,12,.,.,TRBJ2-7,CASSGFSYEQYF,TGTGCCAGCTCAGGGTTCTCCTACGAGCAGTACTTC
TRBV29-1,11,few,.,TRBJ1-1,CSVAGDAEAFF,TGCAGCGTTGCAGGGGACGCTGAAGCTTTCTTT
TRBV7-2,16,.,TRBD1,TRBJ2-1,CASSLAPGQGGNEQFF,TGTGCCAGCAGCTTAGCCCCGGGACAGGGGGGGAATGAGCAGTTCTTC
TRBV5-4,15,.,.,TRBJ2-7,CASSLGTASSYEQYF,TGTGCCAGCAGCTTGGGGACAGCTAGCTCCTACGAGCAGTACTTC
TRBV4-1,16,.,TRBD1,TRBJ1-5,CASSQTDRGGNQPQHF,TGCGCCAGCAGCCAAACGGACAGGGGAGGCAATCAGCCCCAGCATTTT
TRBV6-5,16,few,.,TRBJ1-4,CASSYSLRGPHEKLFF,TGTGCCAGCAGTTACTCGTTGAGAGGTCCTCATGAAAAACTGTTTTTT
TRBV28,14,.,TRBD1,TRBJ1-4,CASSPGQGYEKLFF,TGTGCCAGCAGTCCGGGACAGGGATATGAAAAACTGTTTTTT
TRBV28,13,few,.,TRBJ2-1,CASRKSSYNEQFF,TGTGCCAGCAGAAAGAGCTCCTACAATGAGCAGTTCTTC
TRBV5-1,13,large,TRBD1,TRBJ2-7,CASRDRGPYEQYF,TGCGCCAGCAGGGACAGGGGGCCCTACGAGCAGTACTTC
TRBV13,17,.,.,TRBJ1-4,CASSLGQGRGANEKLFF,TGTGCCAGCAGCTTAGGACAGGGACGAGGAGCCAATGAAAAACTGTTTTTT
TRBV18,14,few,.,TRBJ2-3,CASSYRRTTDTQYF,TGTGCCAGCTCATACAGGAGAACCACAGATACGCAGTATTTT
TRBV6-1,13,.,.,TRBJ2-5,CASRSGQQETQYF,TGTGCCAGCAGGAGTGGACAGCAAGAGACCCAGTACTTC